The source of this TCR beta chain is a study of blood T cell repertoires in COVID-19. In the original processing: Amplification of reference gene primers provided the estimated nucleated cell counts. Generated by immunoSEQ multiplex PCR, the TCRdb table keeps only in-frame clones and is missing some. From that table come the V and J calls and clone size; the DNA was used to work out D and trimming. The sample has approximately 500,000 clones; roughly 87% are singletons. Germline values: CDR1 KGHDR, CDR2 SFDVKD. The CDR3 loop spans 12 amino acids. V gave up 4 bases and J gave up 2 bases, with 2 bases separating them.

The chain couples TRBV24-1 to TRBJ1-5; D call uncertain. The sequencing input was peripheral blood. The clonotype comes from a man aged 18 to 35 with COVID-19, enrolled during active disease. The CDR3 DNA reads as TGTGCCACCAGTGACGGCAATCAGCCCCAGCATTTT. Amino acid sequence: CATSDGNQPQHF.